The rows below give T cell receptor beta chains drawn from one sample of a study of blood T cells in healthy people across ages. TCRdb independently ran MiXCR on the 5' RACE reads; one entry per CDR3 protein. The sample carries 500,000 to 700,000 distinct CDR3 sequences, about 30% recorded once. Material for sequencing was blood. The receptor set was obtained from a woman of 80 years or more in good health. The CDR3 runs from the conserved cysteine through the conserved F or W. D genes are given only for firm matches. The size field is filled for only some rows; it gives once, few, many or a size class.

TRBJ2-1 . 15 TRBV30 many TGTGCCTGGAGCCCCAGGGGTCGCTCCTACAATGAGCAGTTCTTC CAWSPRGRSYNEQFF
TRBJ1-2 . 16 TRBV6-6 . TGTGCCACCGGAGAAAACGCCGGACAGCCTAACTATGGCTACACCTTC CATGENAGQPNYGYTF
TRBJ1-5 . 18 TRBV19 . TGTGCCAGTAGTCTTAGGAGACCGCCCGAAGTGTGCAATCAGCCCCAGCATTTT CASSLRRPPEVCNQPQHF
TRBJ1-1 . 15 TRBV5-1 many TGCGCCAGCAGCTTGGCCGGACACATGAACACTGAAGCTTTCTTT CASSLAGHMNTEAFF
TRBJ2-3 TRBD1 15 TRBV7-3 few TGTGCCAGCAGCTCCCTGGGACAGAGCACAGATACGCAGTATTTT CASSSLGQSTDTQYF
TRBJ2-3 TRBD2 16 TRBV3-1 many TGTGCCAGCAGCCCGAGCGGACTAGTATACACAGATACGCAGTATTTT CASSPSGLVYTDTQYF
TRBJ2-5 . 13 TRBV5-1 many TGCGCCAGCAGCAAGGACCAACAAGAGACCCAGTACTTC CASSKDQQETQYF
TRBJ2-5 . 16 TRBV7-3 many TGTGCCAGCAGCACCGGACTGGCGAAGGGGAGAGAGACCCAGTACTTC CASSTGLAKGRETQYF
TRBJ1-1 . 14 TRBV12-3/TRBV12-4 . TGTGCCAGCAGTTTGGGTCCCTCGGGGGCCGAAGCTTTCTTT CASSLGPSGAEAFF
TRBJ1-1 TRBD1 15 TRBV9 many TGTGCCAGCAGCCCCAGGACAGGGGCGAACACTGAAGCTTTCTTT CASSPRTGANTEAFF
TRBJ2-2 . 15 TRBV6-1 few TGTGCCAGCAGTGTGCGCGGGACCAACACCGGGGAGCTGTTTTTT CASSVRGTNTGELFF
TRBJ1-1 TRBD1 13 TRBV7-2 many TGTGCCAGCAGCCGGACAGGGGTCACTGAAGCTTTCTTT CASSRTGVTEAFF
TRBJ2-3 TRBD1 16 TRBV18 . TGTGCCAGCTCAACCAAAATGGGACAGAGCACGGATACGCAGTATTTT CASSTKMGQSTDTQYF
TRBJ2-6 . 15 TRBV30 few TGTGCCTGGAGTGTCGGGGTCTCTGGGGCCAACGTCCTGACTTTC CAWSVGVSGANVLTF
TRBJ2-3 . 13 TRBV7-2 many TGTGCCAGCAGCTTAGAGGGTTGGGATACGCAGTATTTT CASSLEGWDTQYF
TRBJ2-7 TRBD2 16 TRBV7-2 . TGTGCCAGCAGCCTCCGAGCGGGGGGGCTCTCCTACGAGCAGTACTTC CASSLRAGGLSYEQYF
TRBJ2-3 . 15 TRBV7-8 . TGTGCCAGCAGCTCCCGGGCCCAGGGCACAGATACGCAGTATTTT CASSSRAQGTDTQYF
TRBJ2-5 . 15 TRBV7-8 many TGTGCCAGCAGCTTAGCGTCCACAGGCCGAGAGACCCAGTACTTC CASSLASTGRETQYF
TRBJ2-3 . 11 TRBV11-2 many TGTGCCAGCAGCTCCGGGATACGACAGTATTTT CASSSGIRQYF
TRBJ2-1 . 15 TRBV20-1 many TGCAGTGCTAGACCCGGGACGAGCTCCTACAATGAGCAGTTCTTC CSARPGTSSYNEQFF
TRBJ2-7 . 12 TRBV6-6 . TGTGCCAGCAGTCCTATCGCCAATGAGCAGTACTTC CASSPIANEQYF
TRBJ2-7 TRBD1 12 TRBV20-1 . TGCAGTGTGGCGACAGGGGGCGCGGAGCAGTACTTC CSVATGGAEQYF
TRBJ2-3 TRBD2 17 TRBV18 . TGTGCCAGCTCACCCGTATTTAGCGGGGATTATACAGATACGCAGTATTTT CASSPVFSGDYTDTQYF
TRBJ1-1 . 15 TRBV5-1 few TGCGCCAGCAGCTTCCGCTCAGGGGCCTTAGTTGAAGCTTTCTTT CASSFRSGALVEAFF
TRBJ2-3 . 13 TRBV7-2 . TGTGCCAGCAGCTCGGACTACGGAGCCTGGCAGTATTTT CASSSDYGAWQYF
TRBJ2-2 . 14 TRBV20-1 . TGCAGTGCTCAGGGGCAGGGTGACACCGGGGAGCGGTTTTTT CSAQGQGDTGERFF
TRBJ2-5 TRBD1 16 TRBV7-8 few TGTGCCAGCACCTTGAGACGGGGGACAGGGGGCAATGAGCAGTACTTC CASTLRRGTGGNEQYF
TRBJ1-2 TRBD1 18 TRBV4-3 few TGCGCCAGCAGCCAAGATTGGGGGACAGGGGGCGCTTCGGGTGGCTACACCTTC CASSQDWGTGGASGGYTF
TRBJ2-7 . 14 TRBV25-1 many TGTGCCAGCAGTGAAGGGGGGGCTAGCTACGAGCAGTACTTC CASSEGGASYEQYF
TRBJ2-1 TRBD2 17 TRBV4-1 . TGCGCCAGCAGCCACGGGTCGGGACTAGCGGGAGTAAATGAGCAGTTCTTC CASSHGSGLAGVNEQFF
TRBJ1-2 . 15 TRBV18 . TGTGCCAGCTCAGCTACAGGGCCCCCCAACTATGGCTACACCTTC CASSATGPPNYGYTF
TRBJ2-7 TRBD1 14 TRBV6-1 many TGTGCCAGCCTTCCGGGACAGTCGTACTACGAGCAGTACTTC CASLPGQSYYEQYF
TRBJ1-2 . 14 TRBV5-1 many TGCGCCAGCAGCTTTGCGGGGGCAGGTGATGGCTACACCTTC CASSFAGAGDGYTF
TRBJ2-3 TRBD1 16 TRBV15 many TGTGCCACCAGCATGAGACAGGGCTCGGTGATGGATACGCAGTATTTT CATSMRQGSVMDTQYF
TRBJ1-1 . 17 TRBV2 many TGTGCCAGCAGTGAAGTCGCCCCTCGGAGGGGTAACACTGAAGCTTTCTTT CASSEVAPRRGNTEAFF
TRBJ1-5 . 18 TRBV24-1 few TGTGCCACCAGTGATTTGATGGAGGGCCCCTTAAGCAATCAGCCCCAGCATTTT CATSDLMEGPLSNQPQHF
TRBJ2-6 . 17 TRBV30 few TGTGCCTGGAGCATCAGTATCAGGTCCTCTGGGGCCAACGTCCTGACTTTC CAWSISIRSSGANVLTF
TRBJ2-3 . 14 TRBV2 many TGTGCCAGCAAGGCCGCCTCGAGGACAGATACGCAGTATTTT CASKAASRTDTQYF
TRBJ1-2 . 13 TRBV6-2/TRBV6-3 few TGTGCCAGCAGTTCTGGGCCCGAACTTCGGTACACCTTC CASSSGPELRYTF
TRBJ2-5 TRBD1 14 TRBV10-3 . TGTGCCATCAGTGGCAGGGGGCTGCAAGAGACCCAGTACTTC CAISGRGLQETQYF
TRBJ2-2 . 13 TRBV4-3 . TGCGCCAGCAGCCCCTCCCTTGCCGGGGAGCTGTTTTTT CASSPSLAGELFF
TRBJ2-2 TRBD2 14 TRBV6-5 few TGTGCCAGCACCGGGGGGTGGGACACCGGGGAGCTGTTTTTT CASTGGWDTGELFF
TRBJ2-1 . 13 TRBV30 many TGTGCCTGGAGATCCGGGGACTACAATGAGCAGTTCTTC CAWRSGDYNEQFF
TRBJ1-1 . 16 TRBV7-8 . TGTGCCAGCAGCTCCCTCGGGGGTCACTCAGGAACTGAAGCTTTCTTT CASSSLGGHSGTEAFF
TRBJ2-5 . 11 TRBV30 many TGTGCCTGGGGAATAGGGGAGACCCAGTACTTC CAWGIGETQYF